The sequence of this TCR beta chain was determined in a study of T cell changes during pregnancy in multiple sclerosis (dated by TCRdb to between 2017 and 2020). Context from the whole study: The study examined how the T cell repertoire changed over the course of pregnancy in women with multiple sclerosis.

Per the germline V gene (reference sequence), LNHDA is the CDR1 and SQIVND is the CDR2. The V end gives up 5 bases and the J end 6 bases, leaving 12 bases in the junction not matched to a gene. From its cysteine to its phenylalanine, the CDR3 spans 16 amino acids. Only the CDR3 DNA is retained, 48 bases long and in frame from the first base. Points on this clone: Its recognized antigen is unknown. Base qualities are not provided; no much larger clone lies one nucleotide away.

The library came from the immunoSEQ multiplex PCR assay. The source is immuneACCESS, and TCRdb retained only in-frame sequences with V and J called. Part of the clones is not carried over; for the studies checked, unresolved V genes explain less than half of this, and the remainder is unexplained. In this sample the table shows 30,000 to 45,000 clones, around 93% of which occur a single time. The ten top clones hold 0.35% to 0.45% of the sample. The TCR originated in a female donor with multiple sclerosis, enrolled in a pregnancy study. The sample in question was CD4+ T cells from peripheral blood mononuclear cells, obtained in the first trimester of pregnancy. The V and J genes are TRBV19 and TRBJ1-5; the central 8 bases match TRBD1. The CDR3 corresponds to CASSPRDRTLGQPQHF. The DNA sequence is as follows: TGTGCCAGTAGTCCGAGGGACAGGACCCTAGGTCAGCCCCAGCATTTT.